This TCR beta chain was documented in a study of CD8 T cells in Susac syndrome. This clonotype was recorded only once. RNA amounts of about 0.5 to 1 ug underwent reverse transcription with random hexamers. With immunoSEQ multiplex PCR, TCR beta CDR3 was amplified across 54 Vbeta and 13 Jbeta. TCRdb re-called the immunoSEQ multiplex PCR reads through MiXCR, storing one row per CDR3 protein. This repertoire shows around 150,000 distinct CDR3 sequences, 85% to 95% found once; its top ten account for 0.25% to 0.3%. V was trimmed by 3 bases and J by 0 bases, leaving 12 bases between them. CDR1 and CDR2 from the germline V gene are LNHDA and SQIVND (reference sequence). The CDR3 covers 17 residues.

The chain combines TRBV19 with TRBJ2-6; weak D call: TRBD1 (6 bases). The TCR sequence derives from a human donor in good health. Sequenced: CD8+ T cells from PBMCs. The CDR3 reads CASSIGTWVSGANVLTF. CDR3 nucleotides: TGTGCCAGTAGTATTGGGACATGGGTCTCTGGGGCCAACGTCCTGACTTTC.